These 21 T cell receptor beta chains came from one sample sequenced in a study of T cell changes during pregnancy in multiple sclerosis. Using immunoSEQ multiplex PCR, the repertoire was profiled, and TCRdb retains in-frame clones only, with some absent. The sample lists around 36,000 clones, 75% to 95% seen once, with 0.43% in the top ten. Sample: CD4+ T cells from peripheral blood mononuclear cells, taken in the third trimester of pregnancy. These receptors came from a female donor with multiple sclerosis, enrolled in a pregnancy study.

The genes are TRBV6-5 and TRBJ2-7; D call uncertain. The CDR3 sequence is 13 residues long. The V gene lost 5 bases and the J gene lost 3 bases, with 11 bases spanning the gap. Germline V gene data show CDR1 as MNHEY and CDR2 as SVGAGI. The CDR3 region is CASSGRSYYEQYF. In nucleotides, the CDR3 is TGTGCCAGCAGTGGGCGAAGCTACTACGAGCAGTACTTC.

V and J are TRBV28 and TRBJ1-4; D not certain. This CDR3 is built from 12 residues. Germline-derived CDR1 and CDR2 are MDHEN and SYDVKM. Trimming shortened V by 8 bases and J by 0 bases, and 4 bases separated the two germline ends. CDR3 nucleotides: TGTGCCAGCCAAACAACTAATGAAAAACTGTTTTTT. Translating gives CASQTTNEKLFF.

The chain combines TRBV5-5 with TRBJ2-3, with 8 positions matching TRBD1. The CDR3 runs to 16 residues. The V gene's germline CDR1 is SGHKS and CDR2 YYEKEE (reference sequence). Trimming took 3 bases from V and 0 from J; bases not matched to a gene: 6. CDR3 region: CASSWGDRHSTDTQYF. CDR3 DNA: TGTGCCAGCAGCTGGGGGGACAGGCATAGCACAGATACGCAGTATTTT.

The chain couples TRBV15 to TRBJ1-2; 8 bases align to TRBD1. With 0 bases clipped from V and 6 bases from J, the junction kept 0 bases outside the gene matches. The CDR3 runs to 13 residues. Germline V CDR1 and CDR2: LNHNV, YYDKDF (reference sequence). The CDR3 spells CATSRETGDGYTF. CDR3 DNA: TGTGCCACCAGCAGAGAGACAGGGGATGGCTACACCTTC.

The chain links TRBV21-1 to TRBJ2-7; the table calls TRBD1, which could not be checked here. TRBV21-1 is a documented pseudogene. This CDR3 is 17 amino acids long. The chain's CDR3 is CASSKEETGTTDYEQYF. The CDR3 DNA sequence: TGTGCCAGCAGCAAAGAGGAGACAGGGACCACCGACTACGAGCAGTACTTC.

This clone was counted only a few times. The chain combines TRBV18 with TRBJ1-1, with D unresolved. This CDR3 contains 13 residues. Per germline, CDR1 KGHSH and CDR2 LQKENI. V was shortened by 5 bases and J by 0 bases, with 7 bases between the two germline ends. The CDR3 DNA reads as TGTGCCAGCTCATCCACAGTGAACACTGAAGCTTTCTTT. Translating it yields CASSSTVNTEAFF.

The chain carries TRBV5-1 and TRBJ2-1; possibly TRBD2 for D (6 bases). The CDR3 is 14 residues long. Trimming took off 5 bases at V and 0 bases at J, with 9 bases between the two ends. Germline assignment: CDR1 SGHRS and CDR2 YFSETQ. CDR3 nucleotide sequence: TGCGCCAGCAGGGGGGACTTCTCCTACAATGAGCAGTTCTTC. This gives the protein CASRGDFSYNEQFF.

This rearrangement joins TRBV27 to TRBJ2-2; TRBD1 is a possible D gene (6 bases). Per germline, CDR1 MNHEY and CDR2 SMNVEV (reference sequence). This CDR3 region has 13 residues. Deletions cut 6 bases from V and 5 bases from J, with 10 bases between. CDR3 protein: CASRPTGTGELFF. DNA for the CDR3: TGTGCCAGCAGACCCACAGGGACCGGGGAGCTGTTTTTT.

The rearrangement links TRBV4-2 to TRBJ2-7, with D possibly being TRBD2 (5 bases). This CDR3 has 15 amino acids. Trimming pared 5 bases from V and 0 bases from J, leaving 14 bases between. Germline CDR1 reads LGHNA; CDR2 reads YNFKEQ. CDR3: CASSAIGISSYEQYF. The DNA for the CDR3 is TGTGCCAGCAGCGCTATCGGGATTTCCTCCTACGAGCAGTACTTC.

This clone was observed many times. The CDR3 bases are TGTGCCAGCAGCAAAAGAAGACGGGACATTAATGAAAAACTGTTTTTT. As protein: CASSKRRRDINEKLFF. The V call is TRBV21-1, the J call TRBJ1-4; the listed D gene, TRBD1, was not tested against the DNA. TRBV21-1 is deemed a pseudogene. The length of the CDR3 is 16 residues.

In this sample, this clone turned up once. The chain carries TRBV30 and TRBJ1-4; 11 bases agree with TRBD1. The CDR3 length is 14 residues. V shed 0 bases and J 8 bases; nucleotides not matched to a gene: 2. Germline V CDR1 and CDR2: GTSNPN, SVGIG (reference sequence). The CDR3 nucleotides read TGTGCCTGGAGTGTGGACAGGGGGCGAGAAAAACTGTTTTTT. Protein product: CAWSVDRGREKLFF.

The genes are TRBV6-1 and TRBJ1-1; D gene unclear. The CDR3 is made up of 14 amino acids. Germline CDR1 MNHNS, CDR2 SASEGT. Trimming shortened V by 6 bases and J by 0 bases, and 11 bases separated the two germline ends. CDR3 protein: CASRPYYMNTEAFF. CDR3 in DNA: TGTGCCAGCAGGCCGTATTACATGAACACTGAAGCTTTCTTT.

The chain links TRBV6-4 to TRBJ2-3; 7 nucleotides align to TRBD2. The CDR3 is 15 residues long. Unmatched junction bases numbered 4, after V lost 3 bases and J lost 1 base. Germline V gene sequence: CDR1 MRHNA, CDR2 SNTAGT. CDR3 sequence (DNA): TGTGCCAGCAGTGAGGAGAGCGGGGGCACAGATACGCAGTATTTT. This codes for CASSEESGGTDTQYF.

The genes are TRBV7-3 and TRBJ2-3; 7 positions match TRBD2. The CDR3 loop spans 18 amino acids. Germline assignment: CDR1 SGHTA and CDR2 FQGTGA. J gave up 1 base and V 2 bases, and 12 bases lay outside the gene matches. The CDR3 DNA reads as TGTGCCAGCAGCTTATATGGTTCGGGCGGGAGCCGCACAGATACGCAGTATTTT. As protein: CASSLYGSGGSRTDTQYF.

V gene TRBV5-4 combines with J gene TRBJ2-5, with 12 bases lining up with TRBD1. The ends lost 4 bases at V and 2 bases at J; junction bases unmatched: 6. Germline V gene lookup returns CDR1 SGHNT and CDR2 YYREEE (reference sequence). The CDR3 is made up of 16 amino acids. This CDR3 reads CASSAGTGGIQETQYF. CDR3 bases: TGTGCCAGCAGCGCCGGGACAGGGGGCATTCAAGAGACCCAGTACTTC.

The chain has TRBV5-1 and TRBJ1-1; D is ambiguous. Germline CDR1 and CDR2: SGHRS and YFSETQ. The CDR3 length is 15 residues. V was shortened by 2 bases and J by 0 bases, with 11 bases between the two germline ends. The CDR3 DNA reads TGCGCCAGCAGCTTAAATCCGGGGATGAACACTGAAGCTTTCTTT. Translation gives CASSLNPGMNTEAFF.

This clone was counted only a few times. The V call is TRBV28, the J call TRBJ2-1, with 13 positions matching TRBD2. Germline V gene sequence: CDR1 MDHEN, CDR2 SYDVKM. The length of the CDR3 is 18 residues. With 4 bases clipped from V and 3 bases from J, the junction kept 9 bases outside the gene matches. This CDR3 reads CASSSHKLAGGGYNEQFF. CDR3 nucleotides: TGTGCCAGCAGTTCCCATAAACTAGCGGGAGGGGGCTACAATGAGCAGTTCTTC.

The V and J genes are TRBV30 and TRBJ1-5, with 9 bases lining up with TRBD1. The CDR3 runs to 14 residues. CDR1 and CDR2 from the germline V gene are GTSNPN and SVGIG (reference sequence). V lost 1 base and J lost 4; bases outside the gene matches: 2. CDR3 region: CAWSDGTGNQPQHF. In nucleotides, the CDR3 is TGTGCCTGGAGTGACGGGACAGGGAATCAGCCCCAGCATTTT.

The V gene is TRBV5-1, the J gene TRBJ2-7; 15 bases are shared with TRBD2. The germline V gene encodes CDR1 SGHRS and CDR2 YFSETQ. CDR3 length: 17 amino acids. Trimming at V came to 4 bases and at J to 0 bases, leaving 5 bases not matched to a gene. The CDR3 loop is CASSPGLAGGISYEQYF. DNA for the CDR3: TGCGCCAGCAGCCCGGGACTAGCGGGAGGAATCTCCTACGAGCAGTACTTC.

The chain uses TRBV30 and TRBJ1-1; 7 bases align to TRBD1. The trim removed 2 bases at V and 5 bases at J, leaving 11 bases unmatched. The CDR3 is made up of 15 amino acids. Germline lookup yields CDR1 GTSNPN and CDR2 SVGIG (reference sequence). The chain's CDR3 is CAWSPSYRGHTEAFF. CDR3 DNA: TGTGCCTGGAGTCCAAGTTACAGGGGTCATACTGAAGCTTTCTTT.

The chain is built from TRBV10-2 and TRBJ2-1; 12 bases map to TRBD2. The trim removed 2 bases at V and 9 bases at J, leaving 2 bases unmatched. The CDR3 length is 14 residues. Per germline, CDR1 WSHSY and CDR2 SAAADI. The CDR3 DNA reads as TGCGCCAGCAGTGAGATACTAGCGGGGGGTGAGCAGTTCTTC. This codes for CASSEILAGGEQFF.